The 9 T cell receptor beta chains listed next were all sequenced from one sample in a study of T cells in Graves' hyperthyroidism and ophthalmopathy. RNA transcripts were the template for amplifying TCR beta CDR3 regions. Primed by the HTBI set, a first-round RT-PCR was run on the TCR CDR3. TCRdb reanalysed the multiplex PCR reads using MiXCR and keeps one entry per CDR3 protein. The sample holds around 350,000 distinct CDR3 sequences, about 13% seen once. Sequencing input: blood. These receptors came from a woman between 18 and 29 years old with Graves' hyperthyroidism.

In this sample, this clonotype turned up many times. The J gene is TRBJ2-3, the V gene TRBV9, with 13 positions matching TRBD2. CDR3 size: 16 residues. The germline V gene encodes CDR1 SGDLS and CDR2 YYNGEE. Trimming took 3 bases from V and 0 from J; bases not matched to a gene: 1. CDR3 region: CASSGTSGSSTDTQYF. The CDR3 DNA reads as TGTGCCAGCAGCGGGACTAGCGGGAGTAGCACAGATACGCAGTATTTT.

This clonotype has ten or more counts. The chain is built from TRBV2 and TRBJ1-1, with D perhaps TRBD1 (5 bases). With 6 bases removed from V and 4 bases from J, the gap between germline ends came to 15 bases. The CDR3 has 14 amino acids. Germline CDR1 SNHLY, CDR2 FYNNEI. The CDR3 nucleotides read TGTGCCAGCAGCCAACGTGGGGGGGGCACTGAAGCTTTCTTT. It specifies CASSQRGGGTEAFF.

This clonotype was detected ten times or more. CDR3 sequence (DNA): TGCAGCGTTTCACTAAACAGGGGGCCGGGAGGCTACACCTTC. As protein: CSVSLNRGPGGYTF. The V and J genes are TRBV29-1 and TRBJ1-2; 9 bases match TRBD1. V lost 5 bases to trimming and J lost 8 bases; unmatched junction nucleotides: 12. This CDR3 has 14 amino acids. The V gene's germline CDR1 is SQVTM and CDR2 ANQGSEA.

This clonotype has more than one count but fewer than ten. The V gene is TRBV5-1, the J gene TRBJ2-5; 7 positions match TRBD2. The V gene end was trimmed by 7 bases and the J gene end by 5 bases; junction bases not matched to a gene: 8. This CDR3 region has 13 residues. The germline V gene encodes CDR1 SGHRS and CDR2 YFSETQ. CDR3 DNA: TGCGCCAGCCACCTGCGGCGGGAGGAGACCCAGTACTTC. It codes for CASHLRREETQYF. The whole variable domain, remainder taken from reference TRBV5-1 and TRBJ2-5, is KAGVTQTPRYLIKTRGQQVTLSCSPISGHRSVSWYQQTPGQGLQFLFEYFSETQRNKGNFPGRFSGRQFSNSRSEMNVSTLELGDSALYLCASHLRREETQYFGPGTRLLVL.

This clonotype has at least ten counts. The V and J genes are TRBV7-9 and TRBJ2-7; D may be TRBD2 (6 bases). The germline gives CDR1 SEHNR, CDR2 FQNEAQ (reference sequence). The V end lost 7 bases, the J end lost 5 bases, and 21 bases lay between the germline ends. This CDR3 spans 15 amino acids. CDR3 coding DNA: TGTGCCAGCAACCCATTCATTGGGGGGAAAAACGAGCAGTACTTC. Translated: CASNPFIGGKNEQYF.

V and J are TRBV5-6 and TRBJ2-4, with 11 nucleotides matching TRBD2. The length of the CDR3 is 20 residues. Germline V gene sequence: CDR1 SGHDT, CDR2 YYEEEE. V was clipped by 6 bases and J by 0 bases; unmatched bases: 17. The CDR3 bases are TGTGCCAGCAACTCCCTGGGACTAGCGGAATATATAGTAGCCAAAAACATTCAGTACTTC. Translating gives CASNSLGLAEYIVAKNIQYF.

In its sample, this clonotype was seen many times. The chain links TRBV7-2 to TRBJ1-2, with D tentatively TRBD1 (5 bases). Trimming took off 5 bases at V and 5 bases at J, with 15 bases between the two ends. The CDR3 extends over 14 amino acids. Germline V gives CDR1 SGHTA, CDR2 FQGNSA. CDR3 DNA: TGTGCCAGCAGCCCCCGGCAGGGTCGGTATGGCTACACCTTC. Translating gives CASSPRQGRYGYTF.

This clonotype was counted ten times or more. CDR3 amino acids: CAWSVGFSGNEQFF. DNA for the CDR3: TGTGCCTGGAGTGTTGGCTTTAGCGGCAATGAGCAGTTCTTC. The chain has TRBV30 and TRBJ2-1; possible D gene TRBD2, 6 bases. The CDR3 covers 14 residues. Trimming stripped 0 bases from V and 6 bases from J, with 12 bases between. Germline V gene lookup returns CDR1 GTSNPN and CDR2 SVGIG (reference sequence).

In its sample, this clonotype was seen many times. The rearrangement uses TRBV7-2 and TRBJ1-1; no clear D gene. The CDR3 covers 18 residues. Germline V gene lookup returns CDR1 SGHTA and CDR2 FQGNSA. Trimming removed 5 bases at V and 1 base at J, with 23 bases between. The DNA for the CDR3 is TGTGCCAGCAGCCCGCAAGGAGGCAGCTCCAGGAGGAACACTGAAGCTTTCTTT. It is translated as CASSPQGGSSRRNTEAFF.